One and the same sample provided the 2 T cell receptor beta chains below, sequenced in a study of T cells after yellow fever vaccination. TCRdb re-derived calls from the 5' RACE reads in MiXCR, one entry per CDR3 protein. This sample has 500,000 to 650,000 distinct CDR3 sequences, with about 17% found just once. The source was PBMCs, collected around 5 days after the first yellow fever vaccination. These receptors were collected from a man between 18 and 35 years old who received the YFV17D yellow fever vaccine.

The chain carries TRBV7-6 and TRBJ2-1; D might be TRBD1 or TRBD2, each matching 5 bases. The CDR3 consists of 16 residues. V was shortened by 5 bases and J by 0 bases, with 14 bases between the two germline ends. The V gene's germline CDR1 is SGHVS and CDR2 FNYEAQ. The DNA for the CDR3 is TGTGCCAGCAGCGGGACGACGGTAAGCTCCTACAATGAGCAGTTCTTC. Translating gives CASSGTTVSSYNEQFF.

At least ten counts were recorded for this clonotype. Sequence at one end of the junction differs from germline and may be a read error. Written as DNA, the CDR3 is TGTGCCAGCGGCCGGGTTGGGATGTTGTACTTC. This gives the protein CASGRVGMLYF. The J gene is TRBJ1-2, the V gene TRBV12-3 or TRBV12-4, with unresolved D. The CDR3 covers 11 residues.